These 20 T cell receptor beta chains were sequenced from one sample in a study of blood T cell repertoires in COVID-19. Here immunoSEQ multiplex PCR was the method, and the copy in TCRdb shows in-frame clones only, minus some. The table records 190,000 or so clones, 85% to 90% of them present only once. Sequencing was done on a sample of peripheral blood. Source of these receptors: a man aged 35-49 years with active or convalescent COVID-19.

The rearrangement links TRBV28 to TRBJ1-2; 8 bases align to TRBD1. The junction had 5 bases not matched to a gene; V was cut back by 8 bases and J by 6 bases. Germline loops: CDR1 MDHEN, CDR2 SYDVKM. The length of the CDR3 is 12 residues. CDR3 nucleotides: TGTGCCAGCTCGGACAGGGTGAATGGCTACACCTTC. Its protein product is CASSDRVNGYTF.

J is TRBJ1-2 and V is TRBV11-2; 9 bases line up with TRBD1. J was trimmed by 4 bases and V by 1 base; bases with no gene match: 4. The CDR3 loop spans 15 amino acids. In germline, CDR1 is SGHAT, CDR2 FQNNGV. CDR3 loop: CASSLGPGQGYGYTF. The CDR3 coding sequence is TGTGCCAGCAGCTTAGGACCGGGACAGGGCTATGGCTACACCTTC.

This clone was counted only a few times. V and J are TRBV6-4 and TRBJ2-5; TRBD2 is a possible D gene (5 bases). With 0 bases removed from V and 5 bases from J, the gap between germline ends came to 19 bases. In germline, CDR1 is MRHNA, CDR2 SNTAGT. The CDR3 is 17 residues long. The DNA for the CDR3 is TGTGCCAGCAGTGACTCCGGAGAAACGCGGGCGCGGGAGACCCAGTACTTC. Its protein product is CASSDSGETRARETQYF.

The V call is TRBV19, the J call TRBJ1-5; D possibly corresponds to TRBD1 (5 bases). This CDR3 is 12 amino acids long. The V end was cut by 9 bases, the J end by 4 bases, with 10 bases between. Germline V gene lookup returns CDR1 LNHDA and CDR2 SQIVND (reference sequence). The CDR3 coding sequence is TGTGCCAGCATGCGGGGGAATCAGCCCCAGCATTTT. It is translated as CASMRGNQPQHF.

J is TRBJ2-1 and V is TRBV28, with TRBD2 identical over 14 bases. Germline loops: CDR1 MDHEN, CDR2 SYDVKM. J was trimmed by 14 bases and V by 6 bases; bases with no gene match: 6. The CDR3 runs 13 residues. Here the CDR3 reads CASSRLAGGKKFF. Written as DNA, the CDR3 is TGTGCCAGCAGCAGACTAGCGGGGGGGAAAAAGTTCTTC. The full variable domain, its missing parts supplied by reference TRBV28 and TRBJ2-1, is DVKVTQSSRYLVKRTGEKVFLECVQDMDHENMFWYRQDPGLGLRLIYFSYDVKMKEKGDIPEGYSVSREKKERFSLILESASTNQTSMYLCASSRLAGGKKFFGPGTRLTVL.

The chain couples TRBV3-1 (or the pseudogene TRBV3-2) to TRBJ1-2, with D possibly TRBD1 on 5 matching bases. The germline V gene encodes CDR1 LGHDT and CDR2 YNNKEL (reference sequence). With 3 bases removed from V and 4 bases from J, the gap between germline ends came to 9 bases. The CDR3 has 13 amino acids. CDR3 bases: TGTGCCAGCAGCCAGGAGGGACTCTATGGCTACACCTTC. Its translation is CASSQEGLYGYTF.

This chain links TRBV28 with TRBJ2-3; 8 nucleotides align to TRBD2. The CDR3 is 16 residues long. CDR1 MDHEN and CDR2 SYDVKM come from the germline V gene. CDR3 DNA sequence: TGTGCAACGGGGTTTCGAGCGGGGGATAGGGCAGATACGCAGTATTTT. It specifies CATGFRAGDRADTQYF.

The chain recombines TRBV5-1 with TRBJ1-1; no reliable D call. V was clipped by 0 bases and J by 0 bases, with 6 bases between them. CDR1 is SGHRS and CDR2 is YFSETQ in the germline V gene. This CDR3 region has 14 residues. The CDR3 sequence is CASSLDILNTEAFF. In DNA form, the CDR3 reads TGCGCCAGCAGCTTGGACATCCTGAACACTGAAGCTTTCTTT.

This clone was observed a single time. The chain is built from TRBV19 and TRBJ1-1; 8 bases fit TRBD1. V lost 3 bases to trimming and J lost 1 base; unmatched junction nucleotides: 4. This CDR3 comprises 15 residues. Germline CDR1 is LNHDA and CDR2 is SQIVND (reference sequence). CDR3 protein: CASSIVGQGNTEAFF. The CDR3 nucleotides read TGTGCCAGTAGTATTGTCGGACAGGGGAACACTGAAGCTTTCTTT.

This clone was seen only once. V gene TRBV18 combines with J gene TRBJ2-3; a possible D gene is TRBD1 (6 bases). The ends were cut back, 6 bases at V and 2 bases at J, with 15 bases in the middle. The CDR3 is 15 amino acids. The germline gives CDR1 KGHSH, CDR2 LQKENI. The DNA for the CDR3 is TGTGCCAGCTCTATAAGCCAGGGGAACACAGATACGCAGTATTTT. As protein: CASSISQGNTDTQYF.

This chain links TRBV28 with TRBJ1-5, with a possible D match to TRBD1 (5 bases). V was shortened by 5 bases and J by 0 bases, with 20 bases between the two germline ends. In germline, CDR1 is MDHEN, CDR2 SYDVKM. This CDR3 comprises 18 residues. In DNA form, the CDR3 reads TGTGCCAGCAGTCTCCGGACACTAATATTCAATAGCAATCAGCCCCAGCATTTT. This codes for CASSLRTLIFNSNQPQHF. The full variable domain, with the rest looked up from reference TRBV28 and TRBJ1-5, is DVKVTQSSRYLVKRTGEKVFLECVQDMDHENMFWYRQDPGLGLRLIYFSYDVKMKEKGDIPEGYSVSREKKERFSLILESASTNQTSMYLCASSLRTLIFNSNQPQHFGDGTRLSIL.

V usage is TRBV7-9 and J usage is TRBJ2-1; D might be TRBD1 (5 bases). This CDR3 contains 16 residues. V was clipped by 2 bases and J by 0 bases, with 11 bases between them. Looked up from germline, CDR1 is SEHNR and CDR2 is FQNEAQ (reference sequence). CDR3 DNA sequence: TGTGCCAGCAGCTTAACGGACATACCCTCCTACAATGAGCAGTTCTTC. This translates into CASSLTDIPSYNEQFF.

The V call is TRBV30, the J call TRBJ1-6; D is perhaps TRBD1 (6 bases). The CDR3 contains 12 residues. CDR1 is GTSNPN, CDR2 SVGIG, per germline (reference sequence). Deletions cut 8 bases from V and 7 bases from J, with 12 bases between. CDR3 nucleotide sequence: TGTGCCCAGGGACACTCAAATTCACCCCTCCACTTT. This encodes CAQGHSNSPLHF.

This clone has just a few counts. The rearrangement uses TRBV19 and TRBJ1-5, with no clear D. The V gene's germline CDR1 is LNHDA and CDR2 SQIVND (reference sequence). There are 15 residues in the CDR3. The V end lost 6 bases, the J end lost 1 base, and 13 bases lay between the germline ends. The CDR3 DNA is TGTGCCAGTAGGGCCGGGAGAGCGAGCAATCAGCCCCAGCATTTT. Amino acids: CASRAGRASNQPQHF.

This clone was recorded a few times. J is TRBJ2-2 and V is TRBV11-3, with TRBD2 identical over 8 bases. This CDR3 contains 15 residues. The V gene's germline CDR1 is SGHNT and CDR2 YENEEA. Trimming took 4 bases from V and 5 from J; bases not matched to a gene: 6. The CDR3 DNA follows: TGTGCCAGCAGCTCCCTTAGACTAGCGACCGGGGAGCTGTTTTTT. It codes for CASSSLRLATGELFF.

In its sample, this clone was seen once. The V and J genes are TRBV7-2 and TRBJ1-3; D not certain. V lost 6 bases and J lost 0, with 15 bases in between. The length of the CDR3 is 16 residues. Germline values: CDR1 SGHTA, CDR2 FQGNSA. The CDR3, as DNA: TGTGCCAGCAGGGAGTTAGTTGGTTACTCTGGAAACACCATATATTTT. This encodes CASRELVGYSGNTIYF. Filled out from reference TRBV7-2 and TRBJ1-3, the complete variable domain reads GAGVSQSPSNKVTEKGKDVELRCDPISGHTALYWYRQSLGQGLEFLIYFQGNSAPDKSGLPSDRFSAERTGGSVSTLTIQRTQQEDSAVYLCASRELVGYSGNTIYFGEGSWLTVV.

V usage is TRBV4-1 and J usage is TRBJ2-4, with TRBD2 matching 8 bases. V was pared by 0 bases and J by 2 bases, with 9 bases of the junction left unmatched. CDR3 size: 18 residues. The germline CDR1 and CDR2 sequences are MGHRA and YSYEKL. In DNA form, the CDR3 reads TGCGCCAGCAGCCAAGATCAAGGACTAGCTTTTACCAAAAACATTCAGTACTTC. Amino acid sequence: CASSQDQGLAFTKNIQYF.

The rearrangement joins TRBV7-6 to TRBJ2-1; possibly TRBD2 for D (5 bases). Germline CDR1 reads SGHVS; CDR2 reads FNYEAQ. CDR3 length equals 16 residues. V gave up 5 bases and J gave up 0 bases, with 14 bases separating them. In DNA form, the CDR3 reads TGTGCCAGCAGCCCACTAGGCCGCAGCTCCTACAATGAGCAGTTCTTC. As protein: CASSPLGRSSYNEQFF. Using reference TRBV7-6 and TRBJ2-1 for the parts outside the CDR3, the full variable domain is GAGVSQSPRYKVTKRGQDVALRCDPISGHVSLYWYRQALGQGPEFLTYFNYEAQQDKSGLPNDRFSAERPEGSISTLTIQRTEQRDSAMYRCASSPLGRSSYNEQFFGPGTRLTVL.

The rearrangement joins TRBV11-2 to TRBJ2-2; D ambiguous. The CDR3 sequence is 16 residues long. Germline CDR1 and CDR2: SGHAT and FQNNGV. V was pared by 1 base and J by 5 bases, with 14 bases between. The CDR3 loop is CASSLVTVTVTGELFF. CDR3 sequence (DNA): TGTGCCAGCAGCTTAGTAACGGTCACGGTAACCGGGGAGCTGTTTTTT. The variable domain in full, with the rest retrieved from reference TRBV11-2 and TRBJ2-2, is EAGVAQSPRYKIIEKRQSVAFWCNPISGHATLYWYQQILGQGPKLLIQFQNNGVVDDSQLPKDRFSAERLKGVDSTLKIQPAKLEDSAVYLCASSLVTVTVTGELFFGEGSRLTVL.

The genes are TRBV29-1 and TRBJ2-7, with D perhaps matching TRBD1 (6 bases). The CDR3 covers 12 residues. V was pared by 7 bases and J by 1 base, with 11 bases between. Germline-derived CDR1 and CDR2 are SQVTM and ANQGSEA. In DNA form, the CDR3 reads TGCAGCGCCCGGACAGTATCCTACGAGCAGTACTTC. Translation gives CSARTVSYEQYF.